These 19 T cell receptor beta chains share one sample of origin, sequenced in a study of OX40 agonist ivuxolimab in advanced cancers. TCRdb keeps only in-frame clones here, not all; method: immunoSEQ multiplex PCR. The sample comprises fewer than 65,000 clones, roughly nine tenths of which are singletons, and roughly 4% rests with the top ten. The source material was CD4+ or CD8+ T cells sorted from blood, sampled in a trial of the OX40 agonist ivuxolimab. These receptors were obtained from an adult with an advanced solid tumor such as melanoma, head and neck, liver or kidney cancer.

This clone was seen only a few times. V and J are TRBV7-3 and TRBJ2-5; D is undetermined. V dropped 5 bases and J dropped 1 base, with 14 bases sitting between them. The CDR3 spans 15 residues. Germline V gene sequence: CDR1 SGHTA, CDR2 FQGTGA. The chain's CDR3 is CASSPLALPQETQYF. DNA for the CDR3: TGTGCCAGCAGCCCGCTGGCGCTTCCCCAAGAGACCCAGTACTTC.

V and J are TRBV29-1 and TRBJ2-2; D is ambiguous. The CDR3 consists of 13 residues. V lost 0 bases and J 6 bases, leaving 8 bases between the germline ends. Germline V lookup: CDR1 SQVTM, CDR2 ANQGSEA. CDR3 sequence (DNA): TGCAGCGTTGAAGATCGGTTGTCCGGGGAGCTGTTTTTT. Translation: CSVEDRLSGELFF.

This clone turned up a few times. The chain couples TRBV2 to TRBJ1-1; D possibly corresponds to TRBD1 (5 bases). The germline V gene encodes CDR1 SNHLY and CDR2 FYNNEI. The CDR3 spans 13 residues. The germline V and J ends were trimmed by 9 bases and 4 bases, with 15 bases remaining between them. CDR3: CARWDGVFTEAFF. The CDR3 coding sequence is TGTGCCAGGTGGGACGGAGTATTCACTGAAGCTTTCTTT.

The DNA of the CDR3 is TGCGCCAGCAGCCCCATAAGAGCCACTGAAGCTTTCTTT. This translates into CASSPIRATEAFF. The rearrangement links TRBV4-1 to TRBJ1-1; D remains unclear. The germline V gene encodes CDR1 MGHRA and CDR2 YSYEKL. Trimming shortened V by 4 bases and J by 4 bases, and 10 bases separated the two germline ends. The CDR3 is made up of 13 amino acids.

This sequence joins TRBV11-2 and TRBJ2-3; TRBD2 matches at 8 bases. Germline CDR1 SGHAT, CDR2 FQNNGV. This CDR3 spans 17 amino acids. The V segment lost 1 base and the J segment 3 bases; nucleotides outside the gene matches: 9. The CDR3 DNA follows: TGTGCCAGCAGCTTAGTAGCCAGCGGGAGATTTACAGATACGCAGTATTTT. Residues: CASSLVASGRFTDTQYF.

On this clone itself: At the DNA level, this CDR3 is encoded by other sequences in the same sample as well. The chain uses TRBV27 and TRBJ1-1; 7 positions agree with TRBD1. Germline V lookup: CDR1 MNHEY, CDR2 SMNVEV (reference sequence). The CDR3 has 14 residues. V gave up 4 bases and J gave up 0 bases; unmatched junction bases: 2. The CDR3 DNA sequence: TGTGCCAGCAGTTACGGGACAGTGAACACTGAAGCTTTCTTT. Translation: CASSYGTVNTEAFF.

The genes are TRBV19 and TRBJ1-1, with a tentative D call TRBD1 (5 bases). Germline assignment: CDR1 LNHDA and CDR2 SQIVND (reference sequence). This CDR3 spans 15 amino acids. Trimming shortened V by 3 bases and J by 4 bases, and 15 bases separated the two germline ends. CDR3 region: CASSIFQGGSTEAFF. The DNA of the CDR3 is TGTGCCAGTAGTATCTTCCAGGGAGGTAGCACTGAAGCTTTCTTT.

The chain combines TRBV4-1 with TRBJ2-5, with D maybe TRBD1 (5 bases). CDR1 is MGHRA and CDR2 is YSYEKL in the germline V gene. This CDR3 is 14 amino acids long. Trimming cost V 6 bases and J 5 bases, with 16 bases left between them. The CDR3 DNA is TGCGCCAGCAGGCCCCACTCAGGGCCTGAGACCCAGTACTTC. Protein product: CASRPHSGPETQYF.

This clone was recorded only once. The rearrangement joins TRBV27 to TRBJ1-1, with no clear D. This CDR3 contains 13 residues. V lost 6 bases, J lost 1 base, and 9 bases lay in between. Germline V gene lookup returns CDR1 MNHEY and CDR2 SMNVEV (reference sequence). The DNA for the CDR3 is TGTGCCAGCAGCTTAACCGGGAACACTGAAGCTTTCTTT. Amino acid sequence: CASSLTGNTEAFF.

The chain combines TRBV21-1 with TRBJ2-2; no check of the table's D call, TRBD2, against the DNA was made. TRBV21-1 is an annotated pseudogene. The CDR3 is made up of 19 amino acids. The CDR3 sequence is CASSATGTSGRSNTGELFF. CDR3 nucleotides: TGTGCCAGCAGCGCGACCGGGACTAGCGGGCGATCGAACACCGGGGAGCTGTTTTTT.

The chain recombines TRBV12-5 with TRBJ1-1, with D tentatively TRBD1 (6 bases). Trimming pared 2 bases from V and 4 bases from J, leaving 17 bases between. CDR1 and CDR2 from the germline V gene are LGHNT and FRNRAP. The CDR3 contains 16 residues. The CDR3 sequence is CASGLIRGDQSTEAFF. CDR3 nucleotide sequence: TGTGCTAGTGGTTTGATCAGGGGCGATCAGAGCACTGAAGCTTTCTTT.

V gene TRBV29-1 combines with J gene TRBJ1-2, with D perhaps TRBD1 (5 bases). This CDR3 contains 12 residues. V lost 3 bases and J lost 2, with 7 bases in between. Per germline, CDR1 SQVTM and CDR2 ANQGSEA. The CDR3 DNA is TGCAGCGTTGAGGCAGGGAACTATGGCTACACCTTC. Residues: CSVEAGNYGYTF.

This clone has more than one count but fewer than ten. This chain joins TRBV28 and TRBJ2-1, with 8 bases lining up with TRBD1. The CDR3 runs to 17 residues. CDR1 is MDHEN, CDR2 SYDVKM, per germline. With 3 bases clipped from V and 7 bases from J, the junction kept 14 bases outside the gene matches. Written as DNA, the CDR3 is TGTGCCAGCAGTTTTTGGGGCAGGGGGCATACAATTAATGAGCAGTTCTTC. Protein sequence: CASSFWGRGHTINEQFF.

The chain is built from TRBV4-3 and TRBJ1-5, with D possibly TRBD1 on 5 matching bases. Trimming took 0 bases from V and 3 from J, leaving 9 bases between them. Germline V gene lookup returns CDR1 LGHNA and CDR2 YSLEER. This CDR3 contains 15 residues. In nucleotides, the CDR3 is TGCGCCAGCAGCCAAGATGGGGGGATCAATCAGCCCCAGCATTTT. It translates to CASSQDGGINQPQHF.

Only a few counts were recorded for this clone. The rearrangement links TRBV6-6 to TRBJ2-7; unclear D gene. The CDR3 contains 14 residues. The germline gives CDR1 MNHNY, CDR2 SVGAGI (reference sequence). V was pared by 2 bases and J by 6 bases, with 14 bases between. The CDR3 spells CASSYTRYDGEQYF. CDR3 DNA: TGTGCCAGCAGTTACACAAGATACGACGGCGAGCAGTACTTC.

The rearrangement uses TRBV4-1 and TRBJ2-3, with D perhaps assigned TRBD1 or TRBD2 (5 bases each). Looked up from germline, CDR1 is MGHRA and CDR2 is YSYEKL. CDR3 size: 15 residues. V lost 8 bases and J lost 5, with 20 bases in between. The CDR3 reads CASGTTGSTGDTQYF. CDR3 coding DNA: TGCGCCAGCGGGACCACGGGGAGCACCGGAGATACGCAGTATTTT.

The CDR3 spells CASSFQGEEQYV. CDR3 nucleotides: TGTGCCAGCAGCTTTCAGGGGGAAGAGCAGTACGTC. V and J are TRBV13 and TRBJ2-7; 7 nucleotides agree with TRBD1. The CDR3 length is 12 residues. Germline CDR1 is PRHDT and CDR2 is FYEKMQ (reference sequence). V lost 3 bases and J lost 7; bases outside the gene matches: 3.

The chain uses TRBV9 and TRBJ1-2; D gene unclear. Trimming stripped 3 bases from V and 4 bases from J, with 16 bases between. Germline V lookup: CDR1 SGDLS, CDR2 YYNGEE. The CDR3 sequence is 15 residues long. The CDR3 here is CASSDGRGIGYGYTF. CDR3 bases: TGTGCCAGCAGCGACGGTCGGGGAATAGGCTATGGCTACACCTTC.

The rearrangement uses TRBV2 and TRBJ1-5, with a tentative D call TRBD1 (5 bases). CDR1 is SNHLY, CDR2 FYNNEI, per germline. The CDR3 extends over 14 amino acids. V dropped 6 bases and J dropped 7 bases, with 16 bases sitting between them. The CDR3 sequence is CASSPGGEEQPQHF. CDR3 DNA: TGTGCCAGCAGCCCCGGGGGGGAGGAACAGCCCCAGCATTTT.